This is a list of T cell receptor beta chains from one sample in a study of blood T cells in healthy people across ages. TCRdb recomputed calls from the 5' RACE reads with MiXCR, one row per CDR3 protein. The top ten clones hold over 10% of a sample with over 950,000 distinct CDR3 sequences, roughly two fifths of them seen once. The sequenced material came from blood. Source of these receptors: a man aged 18 to 30 in good health. The CDR3 runs from the conserved cysteine through the conserved F or W. A D gene is named only where the DNA matches it firmly. The size field is filled for only some rows; it gives once, few, many or a size class.

CDR3 length	V gene	D gene	J gene	clone size	CDR3 DNA	CDR3 protein
14	TRBV6-1	.	TRBJ1-2	.	TGTGCCACAAATCCGCAGGAGGGTAACTATGGCTACACCTTC	CATNPQEGNYGYTF
23	TRBV4-3	TRBD2	TRBJ2-5	.	TGCGCCAGCAGCCAAGAAATGATCCTGTACGATCTAGCGGGGGCCAGACGGAAAGAGACCCAGTACTTC	CASSQEMILYDLAGARRKETQYF
14	TRBV20-1	.	TRBJ1-1	.	TGCAGTGCTAGGTGGGGACATCCGAACACTGAAGCTTTCTTT	CSARWGHPNTEAFF
13	TRBV30	TRBD1	TRBJ1-1	few	TGTGCCTGGTCCCCCGGGACAGTCACTGAAGCTTTCTTT	CAWSPGTVTEAFF
16	TRBV7-2	TRBD2	TRBJ2-1	few	TGTGCCAGCAGCCCCTCGGGCGGGGGGGCTGGCAATGAGCAGTTCTTC	CASSPSGGGAGNEQFF
14	TRBV12-3/TRBV12-4	TRBD2	TRBJ2-5	few	TGTGCCACCAAAGAGACTAGCCCGATTGGGGCCCAGTACTTC	CATKETSPIGAQYF
12	TRBV20-1	TRBD1	TRBJ1-1	few	TGCAGTCCACAGGGGAGTTATGCTGAAGCTTTCTTT	CSPQGSYAEAFF
13	TRBV7-9	.	TRBJ1-1	.	TGTGCCAGCAGCGTAGTTCCCTCTCCAGATGCTTTCTTT	CASSVVPSPDAFF
12	TRBV3-1	.	TRBJ2-5	few	TGTGCCAGCAGCCAAGGAACTGAGACCCAGTACTTC	CASSQGTETQYF
13	TRBV5-6	.	TRBJ2-7	many	TGTGCCAGCAGCTCAGGACGGGACTACGAGCAGTACTTC	CASSSGRDYEQYF
13	TRBV12-3/TRBV12-4	.	TRBJ1-1	.	TGTGCCAGCACCACCTCGATGGAGTGTGAAGCTTTCTTT	CASTTSMECEAFF
10	TRBV25-1	.	TRBJ2-5	few	TGTGCCAGCAGTGTGGGGACCCAGTACTTC	CASSVGTQYF
14	TRBV7-3	.	TRBJ2-1	.	TGTGCCAGCAGCTTAATGGCAGGGGACAATGAGCAGTTCTTC	CASSLMAGDNEQFF
17	TRBV18	TRBD1	TRBJ1-1	.	TGTGCCAGCTCACCGGGACAGGGGGCCGGTGTGAACACTGAAGCTTTCTTT	CASSPGQGAGVNTEAFF
15	TRBV4-3	.	TRBJ2-4	.	TGCGCCAGCAGCCAAGATTTCCCGGCCCCGAGCATTCAGTACTTC	CASSQDFPAPSIQYF
15	TRBV5-1	TRBD1	TRBJ1-1	.	TGCGCCAGCGAACTTGGGACAGGGAACCCCACTGAAGCTTTCTTT	CASELGTGNPTEAFF
14	TRBV6-5	.	TRBJ2-1	.	TGTGCCTGCAGCTTTTCCTACTCGAACAATGAGCAGTTCTTC	CACSFSYSNNEQFF
15	TRBV2	.	TRBJ1-1	.	TGTGCCAGCAGCGAACCGACAGCCGTGAGGACTGAAGCTTTCTTT	CASSEPTAVRTEAFF
15	TRBV12-3/TRBV12-4	.	TRBJ2-3	.	TGTGCCAGCAGTTTAGGAGGGGGCGGGGCAGATACGCAGTATTTT	CASSLGGGGADTQYF
15	TRBV3-1	.	TRBJ2-7	.	TGTGCCAGCAGCCGCCGGGACAGCGGGACCTACGAGCAGTACTTC	CASSRRDSGTYEQYF
12	TRBV29-1	TRBD1	TRBJ1-5	.	TGCAGCGTACGACAGGGAGGTGAGCCCCAGCATTTT	CSVRQGGEPQHF
19	TRBV7-3	.	TRBJ1-1	.	TGTGCCAGCAGCTTAAATTTTCGAGGGCAGGGGAAGGCGAACACTGAAGCTTTCTTT	CASSLNFRGQGKANTEAFF
12	TRBV29-1	.	TRBJ1-1	.	TGCAGCGTTGGAGGGGCGGTAGCTGAAGCTTTCTTT	CSVGGAVAEAFF
13	TRBV6-1	.	TRBJ1-1	few	TGTGCCAGCAGTGAATGGAGCTCCACTGAAGCTTTCTTT	CASSEWSSTEAFF
13	TRBV11-2	.	TRBJ2-2	few	TGTGCCAGCAGCGCGCAGAGCACCGGGGAGCTGTTTTTT	CASSAQSTGELFF
13	TRBV20-1	TRBD1	TRBJ1-1	.	TGCAGTGCTTACGACAGGGTTTACGGTGAAGCTTTCTTT	CSAYDRVYGEAFF